This T cell receptor (beta chain) is drawn from a study of shared clonotypes between healthy human individuals. The overall study: Three plates each covered CD4 naive and memory; CD8 naive two, CD8 memory one.

Profiling relied on immunoSEQ multiplex PCR, and the TCRdb table lists in-frame clones only, not all of them. The sample contains 2 million to 3 million clones, roughly 93% of which appear only once. V was clipped by 0 bases and J by 5 bases, with 12 bases between them. This CDR3 has 15 amino acids. Germline lookup yields CDR1 SGHTA and CDR2 FQGTGA. This rearrangement joins TRBV7-3 to TRBJ2-3, with a tentative D call TRBD2 (6 bases). Sequencing used naive CD4+ T cells from PBMCs. As for subset: CD45RA+ positively selected. This clonotype was obtained from a man between 18 and 35 years old in good health. Some clones in this sample may be carry-over from other donors' samples. CDR3 sequence reads: CASSLTPGVLDTQYF. Here the CDR3 DNA reads TGTGCCAGCAGCTTAACTCCGGGAGTTCTAGATACGCAGTATTTT.